A selection of T cell receptor beta chains follows, all from one sample in a study of cytomegalovirus exposure and HLA in healthy donors. Measured with immunoSEQ multiplex PCR; TCRdb has only the in-frame clones, and not every one. Of 250,000 to 300,000 clones listed, 80% to 90% were seen once; the top ten hold less than 1.2%. The sample consisted of PBMCs. The receptors were sampled from a woman between 18 and 29 years old in good health and CMV-seronegative. The CDR3 runs from the conserved cysteine through the conserved F or W. D genes are given only for firm matches. Size is omitted from some rows. Given values are once, few, many or a class for expanded clones.

J	D	size	V	DNA	CDR3
TRBJ1-5	TRBD1	once	TRBV4-1	TGCGCCAGCAGCCAAGACCCAGGGGGTAGCAATCAGCCCCAGCATTTT	CASSQDPGGSNQPQHF
TRBJ2-6	TRBD1	.	TRBV29-1	TGCAGCGTTGAAGTGAGGTATACAGGGGGCTCTGGGGCCAACGTCCTGACTTTC	CSVEVRYTGGSGANVLTF
TRBJ2-1	TRBD1	.	TRBV10-1	TGCGCCAGCAGTAACAGGGGGAACAGCTACAATGAGCAGTTCTTC	CASSNRGNSYNEQFF
TRBJ2-5	TRBD2	.	TRBV7-7	TGTGCTAGCAGCCCGAGCGGGGGGGGCCAAGAGACCCAGTACTTC	CASSPSGGGQETQYF
TRBJ1-6	.	.	TRBV4-3	TGCGCCAGCAGCCGACAACAGGGAATAGGTTCACCCCTCCACTTT	CASSRQQGIGSPLHF
TRBJ1-1	.	.	TRBV27	TGTGCCAGTATGGGCCTAATGCACACTGAAGCTTTCTTT	CASMGLMHTEAFF
TRBJ1-5	.	.	TRBV19	TGTGCCAGTACCCTGACAGGACACAATCAGCCCCAGCATTTT	CASTLTGHNQPQHF
TRBJ2-7	.	.	TRBV27	TGTGCCAGCAGTCGAGACAGATCCTACGAGCAGTACTTC	CASSRDRSYEQYF
TRBJ1-2	.	.	TRBV7-2	TGTGCCAGCAGTCGGACAGACAACTATGGCTACACCTTC	CASSRTDNYGYTF
TRBJ1-2	TRBD1	.	TRBV30	TGTGCCTGGAGGGCACCCGACAGGGGATCGCATGGCTACACCTTC	CAWRAPDRGSHGYTF
TRBJ2-1	TRBD2	.	TRBV11-2	TGTGCCAGCAGCGGGACTAGCGGGTTTCCCTCCTACAATGAGCAGTTCTTC	CASSGTSGFPSYNEQFF
TRBJ1-1	.	.	TRBV29-1	TGCAGCGTCTCGACAGGGAACACTGAAGCTTTCTTT	CSVSTGNTEAFF
TRBJ2-4	.	.	TRBV5-8	TGTGCCAGCAGCGCCGGCGCGGGGTTTTCGGCCAAAAACATTCAGTACTTC	CASSAGAGFSAKNIQYF
TRBJ2-7	TRBD2	once	TRBV2	TGTGCCAGGGGGGGGACTAGCGCGACCTACGAGCAGTACTTC	CARGGTSATYEQYF